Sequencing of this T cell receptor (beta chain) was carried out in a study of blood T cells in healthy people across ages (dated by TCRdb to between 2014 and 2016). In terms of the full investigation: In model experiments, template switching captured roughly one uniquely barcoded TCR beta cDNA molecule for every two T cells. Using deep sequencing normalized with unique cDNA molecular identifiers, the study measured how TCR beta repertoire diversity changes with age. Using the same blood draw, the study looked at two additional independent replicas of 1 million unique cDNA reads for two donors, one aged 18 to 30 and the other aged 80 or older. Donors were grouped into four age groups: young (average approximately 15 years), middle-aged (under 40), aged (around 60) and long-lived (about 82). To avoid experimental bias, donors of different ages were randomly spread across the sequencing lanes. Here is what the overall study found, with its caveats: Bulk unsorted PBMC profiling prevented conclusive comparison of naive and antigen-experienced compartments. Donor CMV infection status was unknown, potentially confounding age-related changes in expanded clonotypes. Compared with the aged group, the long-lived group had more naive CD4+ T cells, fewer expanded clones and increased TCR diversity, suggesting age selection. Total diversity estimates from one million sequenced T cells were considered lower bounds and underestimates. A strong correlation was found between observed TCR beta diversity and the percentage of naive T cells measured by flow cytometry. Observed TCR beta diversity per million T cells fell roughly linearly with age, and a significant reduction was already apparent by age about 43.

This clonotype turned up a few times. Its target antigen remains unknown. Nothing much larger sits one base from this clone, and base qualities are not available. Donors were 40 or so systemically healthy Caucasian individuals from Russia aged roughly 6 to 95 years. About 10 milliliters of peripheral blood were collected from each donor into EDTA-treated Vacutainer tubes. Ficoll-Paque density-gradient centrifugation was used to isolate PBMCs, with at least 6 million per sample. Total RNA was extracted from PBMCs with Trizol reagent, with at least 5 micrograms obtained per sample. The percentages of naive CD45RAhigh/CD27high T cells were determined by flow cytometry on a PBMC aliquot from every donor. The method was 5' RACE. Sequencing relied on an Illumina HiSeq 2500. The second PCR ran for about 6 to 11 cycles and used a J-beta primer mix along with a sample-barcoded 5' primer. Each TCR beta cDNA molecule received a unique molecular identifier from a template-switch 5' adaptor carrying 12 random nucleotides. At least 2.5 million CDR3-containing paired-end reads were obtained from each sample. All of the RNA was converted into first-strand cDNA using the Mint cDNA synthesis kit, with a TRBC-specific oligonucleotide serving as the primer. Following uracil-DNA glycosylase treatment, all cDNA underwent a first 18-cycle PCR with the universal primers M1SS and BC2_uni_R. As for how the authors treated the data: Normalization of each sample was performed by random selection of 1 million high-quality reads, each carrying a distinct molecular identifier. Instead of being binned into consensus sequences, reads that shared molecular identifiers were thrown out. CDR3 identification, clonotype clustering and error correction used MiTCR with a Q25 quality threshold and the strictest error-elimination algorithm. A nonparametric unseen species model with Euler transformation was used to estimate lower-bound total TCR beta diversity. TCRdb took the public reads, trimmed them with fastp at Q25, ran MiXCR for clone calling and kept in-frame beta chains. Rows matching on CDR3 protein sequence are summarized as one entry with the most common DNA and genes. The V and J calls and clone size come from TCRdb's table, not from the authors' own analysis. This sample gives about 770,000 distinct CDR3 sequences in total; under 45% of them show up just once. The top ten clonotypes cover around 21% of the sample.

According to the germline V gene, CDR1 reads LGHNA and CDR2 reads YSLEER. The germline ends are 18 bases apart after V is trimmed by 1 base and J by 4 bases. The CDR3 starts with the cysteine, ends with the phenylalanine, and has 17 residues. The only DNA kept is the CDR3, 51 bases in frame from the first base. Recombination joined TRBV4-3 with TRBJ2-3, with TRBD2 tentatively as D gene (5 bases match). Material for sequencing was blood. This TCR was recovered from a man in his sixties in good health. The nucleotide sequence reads TGCGCCAGCAGCCAAGGGGGAATCTCACACGGGGCAGATACGCAGTATTTT. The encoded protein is CASSQGGISHGADTQYF.